The text below deals with one T cell receptor (beta chain). Construction of the TCRbeta library involved unique molecular identifiers. MiXCR, run by TCRdb on the PCR reads, gives a single entry per CDR3 protein. Altogether about 420,000 distinct CDR3 sequences are present, 9.5% to 13% being singletons, with the ten largest covering roughly 6%. This entry comes from a study of T-cell reconstitution after alpha-beta-depleted transplantation in children. This TCR was sampled from a human donor who donated a stem cell graft to a child with acute myeloid leukemia. The sequenced sample was PBMCs from the stem cell graft donor, obtained from the stem cell graft.

The CDR3, as DNA: TGCGCCAGCAGCTCGTACGGGGACCAAGAGACCCAGTACTTC. It translates to CASSSYGDQETQYF. This chain connects TRBV5-1 to TRBJ2-5; TRBD2 might be the D (5 bases). Trimming took off 3 bases at V and 0 bases at J, with 9 bases between the two ends. The CDR3 is made up of 14 amino acids. Germline V gene sequence: CDR1 SGHRS, CDR2 YFSETQ.